This T cell receptor beta chain stems from a study of CD8 T cells in Susac syndrome. RNA totalling about 0.5 to 1 ug underwent reverse transcription with random hexamers. Amplification of TCR beta CDR3 was carried out by immunoSEQ multiplex PCR, which covered 54 Vbeta and 13 Jbeta segments. One entry per CDR3 protein results from TCRdb running MiXCR on the immunoSEQ multiplex PCR reads. Of fewer than 350,000 distinct CDR3 sequences in the sample, roughly 85% were seen once. The sequenced target, TCR beta, came from blood CD8+ and CD4+ T cells. Sequenced sample: CD8+ T cells from PBMCs. The TCR comes from a human donor with multiple sclerosis.

CDR3 residues: CASSQEVIRDGNYGYTF. For the CDR3, the DNA is TGCGCCAGCAGCCAAGAGGTTATCCGGGACGGGAACTATGGCTACACCTTC. J is TRBJ1-2 and V is TRBV4-1, with a weak D call TRBD1 (5 bases). This CDR3 is 17 amino acids long. The germline V gene has CDR1 MGHRA and CDR2 YSYEKL. V was cut by 0 bases and J by 2 bases, with 16 bases left in between.